This TCR beta chain was retrieved from a study of blood T cell repertoires in COVID-19. As for the study in general: The samples span acute and convalescent COVID-19 from the United States, Italy and Spain. T cells, B-cell-depleted T cells, or PBMCs provided the cDNA or gDNA that served as material.

This CDR3 comprises 13 residues. Germline CDR1 MNHEY, CDR2 SVGAGI. The V end lost 7 bases, the J end lost 9 bases, and 13 bases lay between the germline ends. In the authors' workflow: It was from reference gene primer amplification that nucleated cell counts were estimated. Assay used: immunoSEQ multiplex PCR; TCRdb lists only in-frame clones, some missing. Clone size and V and J calls were adopted from that table, with D and trimming inferred from the DNA. The top ten clones hold approximately 0.5% of a sample with about 150,000 clones, more than 85% of them seen once. The chain uses TRBV6-5 and TRBJ1-6; possibly TRBD1 for D (5 bases). The sequence was collected from a man aged 60 to 75 with COVID-19, enrolled during active disease. The specimen sequenced was peripheral blood. CDR3: CASTRGVFSPLHF. CDR3 bases: TGTGCCAGCACCCGGGGGGTTTTTTCACCCCTCCACTTT.